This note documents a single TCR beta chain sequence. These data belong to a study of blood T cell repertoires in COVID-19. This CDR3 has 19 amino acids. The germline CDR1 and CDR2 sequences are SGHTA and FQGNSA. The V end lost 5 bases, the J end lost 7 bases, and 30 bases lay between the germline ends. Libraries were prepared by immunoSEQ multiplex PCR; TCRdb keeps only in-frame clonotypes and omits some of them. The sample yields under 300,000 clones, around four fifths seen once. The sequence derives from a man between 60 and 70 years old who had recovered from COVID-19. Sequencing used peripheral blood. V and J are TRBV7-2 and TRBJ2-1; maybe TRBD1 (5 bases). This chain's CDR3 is CASSPMGSGRGYRPNEQFF. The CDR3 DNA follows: TGTGCCAGCAGCCCTATGGGGTCAGGTAGGGGCTATCGCCCGAATGAGCAGTTCTTC.